The clone carrying this T cell receptor (beta chain) was found a few times. This specimen comes from a study of blood T cells in healthy people across ages. Per the germline V gene, CDR1 is MNHEY and CDR2 is SVGEGT. This CDR3 region has 11 residues. V shed 5 bases and J shed 7 bases, with 6 bases lying between them. Next came a second PCR, run for roughly 7 to 12 cycles, which used a sample-barcoded 5' primer along with a J-beta primer mix. TCRdb re-analysed the 5' RACE reads in MiXCR, keeping a single row per CDR3 protein. Counted here are around 1.5 million distinct CDR3 sequences, 42% occurring once; the ten biggest clones make up roughly 7.9%.

This TCR was recovered from a woman aged 18-30 years in good health. Source material: blood. This chain joins TRBV6-2 or TRBV6-3 and TRBJ2-1; D is ambiguous. CDR3 DNA: TGTGCCAGCAGTATTATAAATGAGCAGTTCTTC. This sequence encodes CASSIINEQFF.